This entry features one T cell receptor beta chain sequence. Trimming pared 0 bases from V and 5 bases from J, leaving 13 bases between. Germline values: CDR1 SGHVS, CDR2 FQNEAQ. The CDR3 has 16 residues. This sample is drawn from a study of T-cell memory formation after mild COVID-19. TCRdb recomputed calls from the 5' RACE reads with MiXCR, one row per CDR3 protein. The sample records 550,000 to 650,000 distinct CDR3 sequences, around a sixth being singletons. The TCR comes from an adult woman who had mild COVID-19 (a few samples of this study predate the infection). Cell type and time point are not known. The rearrangement links TRBV7-8 to TRBJ2-2, with D perhaps TRBD1 (7 bases). Sequences were obtained from PBMCs or a T cell subset sorted from them (not recorded which). CDR3 nucleotides: TGTGCCAGCAGCTTAGCAGGGGGCGCGGGGACCGGGGAGCTGTTTTTT. This encodes CASSLAGGAGTGELFF.